This TCR beta chain is from a study of T cell responses to AZD1222 COVID-19 vaccine. Findings and caveats of the study: Seropositivity was recorded at baseline in only 6 or 7 AZD1222 recipients. Donor demographics were predominantly white British with a female majority; clonal diversity may be underestimated.

The assay was immunoSEQ multiplex PCR, and TCRdb's table has in-frame clones only and misses some. This sample has more than 80,000 clones; more than 75% occur once, and the top ten carry approximately 22%. As concerns this clone: Antigen unknown.

The CDR3 has 15 amino acids. Trimming cost V 1 base and J 2 bases, with 9 bases left between them. Germline values: CDR1 SGHVS, CDR2 FQNEAQ. The sequencing used peripheral blood, collected on day 0 of AZD1222 vaccination. The chain couples TRBV7-8 to TRBJ2-1, with unresolved D. This sequence was found in an adult in good health. DNA for the CDR3: TGTGCCAGCAGCTTAGAACAGAACGCCTACAATGAGCAGTTCTTC. This translates into CASSLEQNAYNEQFF.